In this sample, the clone carrying this T cell receptor (beta chain) turned up many times. The source of the sample is a study of Graves' ophthalmopathy and Graves' hyperthyroidism. The TCR beta CDR3 regions underwent amplification from RNA transcripts. Second-round multiplex PCR came after first-round RT-PCR with HTBI primers. TCRdb re-analysed the multiplex PCR reads in MiXCR, keeping a single row per CDR3 protein. Here the sample spans about 380,000 distinct CDR3 sequences, approximately 15% being singletons. The V gene lost 2 bases and the J gene lost 4 bases, with 15 bases spanning the gap. The CDR3 has 15 residues. In germline, CDR1 is MGHDK, CDR2 SYGVNS.

The sequence came from a woman aged 18-29 years with stable Graves' hyperthyroidism. The chain links TRBV25-1 to TRBJ2-7, with D uncertain. Input material: peripheral blood. In DNA form, the CDR3 reads TGTGCCAGCAGTGAAGGGGTCCCCCCGTCGTACGAGCAGTACTTC. It codes for CASSEGVPPSYEQYF.